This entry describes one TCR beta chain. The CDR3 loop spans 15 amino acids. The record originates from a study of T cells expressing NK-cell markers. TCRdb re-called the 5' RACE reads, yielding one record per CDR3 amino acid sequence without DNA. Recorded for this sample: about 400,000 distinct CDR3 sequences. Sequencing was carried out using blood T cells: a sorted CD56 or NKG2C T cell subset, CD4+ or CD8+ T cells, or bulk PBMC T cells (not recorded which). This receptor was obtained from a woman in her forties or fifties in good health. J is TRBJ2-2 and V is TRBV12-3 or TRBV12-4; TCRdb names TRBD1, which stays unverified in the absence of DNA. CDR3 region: CASSPRQGYTGELFF.